The 27 T cell receptor beta chains listed next were all sequenced from one sample in a study of patients and donors after allogeneic stem cell transplantation. Via MiXCR, TCRdb re-called the RT-PCR reads, giving one row per CDR3 protein. The sample records hundreds of thousands of distinct CDR3 sequences, roughly 14% being singletons. Source material: blood, either unsorted or a sorted T cell fraction (not recorded which). These TCRs come from a human donor who was either an allogeneic HSCT recipient or a stem cell or donor lymphocyte infusion donor (not recorded which). It is not recorded whose cells these are; they may come from a transplant donor.

The chain is built from TRBV7-3 and TRBJ1-3; D is undetermined. V shed 2 bases and J shed 3 bases, with 8 bases lying between them. Germline CDR1 SGHTA, CDR2 FQGTGA. The CDR3 length is 14 residues. In DNA form, the CDR3 reads TGTGCCAGCAGCTTACCAGGCCATGGAAACACCATATATTTT. It yields the protein CASSLPGHGNTIYF.

This clonotype is deemed medium-sized (0.01 to 0.1%). The chain uses TRBV3-1 and TRBJ2-2; possibly TRBD2 for D (5 bases). Germline V CDR1 and CDR2: LGHDT, YNNKEL (reference sequence). The V end lost 6 bases, the J end lost 2 bases, and 10 bases lay between the germline ends. This CDR3 region has 14 residues. CDR3: CASSGLLNTGELFF. CDR3 nucleotide sequence: TGTGCCAGCAGTGGACTCCTAAACACCGGGGAGCTGTTTTTT.

V usage is TRBV7-8 and J usage is TRBJ2-5; 7 positions agree with TRBD2. Looked up from germline, CDR1 is SGHVS and CDR2 is FQNEAQ. This CDR3 spans 14 amino acids. After removal of 2 bases from V and 2 bases from J, the junction contained 2 bases not matched to a gene. CDR3 bases: TGTGCCAGCAGCTTACGAGCGGGACAAGAGACCCAGTACTTC. Translated, it gives CASSLRAGQETQYF.

This chain joins TRBV12-3 or TRBV12-4 and TRBJ1-3; D ambiguous. V was clipped by 6 bases and J by 4 bases, with 13 bases between them. The CDR3 spans 14 residues. CDR3 protein: CASSKYLRGNTIYF. The CDR3 DNA reads TGTGCCAGCAGCAAGTACCTCAGGGGAAACACCATATATTTT.

This clonotype appeared once. The genes are TRBV2 and TRBJ2-1; 7 bases fit TRBD2. The junction had 9 bases not matched to a gene; V was cut back by 11 bases and J by 5 bases. The CDR3 is 13 residues long. CDR1 is SNHLY, CDR2 FYNNEI, per germline. The CDR3 DNA reads TGTGCCGGTGGGGGGGGAGGTCACAATGAGCAGTTCTTC. Translated, it gives CAGGGGGHNEQFF. Full variable domain (missing parts from reference TRBV2 and TRBJ2-1): EPEVTQTPSHQVTQMGQEVILRCVPISNHLYFYWYRQILGQKVEFLVSFYNNEISEKSEIFDDQFSVERPDGSNFTLKIRSTKLEDSAMYFCAGGGGGHNEQFFGPGTRLTVL.

This clonotype was seen at least ten times. The CDR3 DNA reads TGTGCCAGCAGCTTAGAATTAGCGGGGGGCGGGAATACGCAGTATTTT. Encoded protein: CASSLELAGGGNTQYF. The gene calls are TRBV7-2 and TRBJ2-3; 10 positions agree with TRBD2. The CDR3 spans 16 residues. Germline CDR1 SGHTA, CDR2 FQGNSA. After removal of 1 base from V and 7 bases from J, the junction contained 8 bases not matched to a gene.

The genes are TRBV6-1 and TRBJ2-1, with TRBD1 matching 8 bases. The germline gives CDR1 MNHNS, CDR2 SASEGT. The CDR3 length is 14 residues. V lost 3 bases and J lost 7; bases outside the gene matches: 5. The CDR3 loop reads CASSEGQVFNEQFF. As DNA, the CDR3 is TGTGCCAGCAGTGAGGGACAGGTTTTTAATGAGCAGTTCTTC.

This clonotype showed up just a few times. The chain carries TRBV27 and TRBJ1-5; no clear D. Per germline, CDR1 MNHEY and CDR2 SMNVEV (reference sequence). V shed 5 bases and J shed 10 bases, with 12 bases lying between them. There are 12 residues in the CDR3. CDR3 loop: CASSTGNGPQHF. CDR3 nucleotide sequence: TGTGCCAGCAGTACGGGGAACGGACCCCAGCATTTT.

This clonotype was observed a few times. The chain employs TRBV9 and TRBJ2-7, with TRBD2 matching 8 bases. J lost 0 bases, V lost 0 bases, and 5 bases had no gene match. Germline V gene sequence: CDR1 SGDLS, CDR2 YYNGEE. The CDR3 sequence is 16 residues long. CDR3 sequence: CASSVGGGRSSYEQYF. The CDR3 DNA reads as TGTGCCAGCAGCGTAGGCGGCGGGAGGAGCTCCTACGAGCAGTACTTC.

V gene TRBV6-1 combines with J gene TRBJ2-1; perhaps TRBD1 as D (5 bases). The CDR3 contains 15 residues. V lost 6 bases, J lost 2 bases, and 14 bases lay in between. Germline V CDR1 and CDR2: MNHNS, SASEGT. CDR3 DNA sequence: TGTGCCAGCAGCCCCCTTAAGGGGCCCTACAATGAGCAGTTCTTC. Its translation is CASSPLKGPYNEQFF.

The rearrangement joins TRBV12-5 to TRBJ2-5; D gene unclear. Trimming took off 6 bases at V and 4 bases at J, with 6 bases between the two ends. The CDR3 consists of 11 residues. The germline V gene has CDR1 LGHNT and CDR2 FRNRAP. The CDR3 is CASGSRETQYF. CDR3 DNA sequence: TGTGCTAGTGGAAGTAGAGAGACCCAGTACTTC.

This clonotype has more than one count but fewer than ten. The rearrangement links TRBV6-2 or TRBV6-3 to TRBJ2-5; D is unclear. Trimming removed 4 bases from V and 2 bases from J, with 8 bases in between. Germline V lookup: CDR1 MNHEY, CDR2 SVGEGT. The CDR3 is made up of 13 amino acids. CDR3 sequence reads: CASSFRPQETQYF. The CDR3 region has the DNA TGTGCCAGCAGTTTCCGACCTCAAGAGACCCAGTACTTC.

This clonotype was recorded at least ten times. The V gene is TRBV24-1, the J gene TRBJ2-7; 10 bases agree with TRBD2. The ends lost 1 base at V and 2 bases at J; junction bases unmatched: 10. Germline lookup yields CDR1 KGHDR and CDR2 SFDVKD. The CDR3 contains 18 residues. This CDR3 reads CATSDLPTGTSVPYEQYF. The CDR3 DNA follows: TGTGCCACCAGTGATTTACCGACGGGGACTAGCGTGCCCTACGAGCAGTACTTC.

This clonotype appeared many times. The chain employs TRBV20-1 and TRBJ2-2; no definite D call. The CDR3 is 9 amino acids. Germline V gene sequence: CDR1 DFQATT, CDR2 SNEGSKA (reference sequence). V lost 7 bases and J 5 bases, leaving 2 bases between the germline ends. The CDR3 DNA reads TGCAGTGAGACCGGGGAGCTGTTTTTT. It codes for CSETGELFF.

The rearrangement links TRBV5-1 to TRBJ1-5; D unresolved. Germline-derived CDR1 and CDR2 are SGHRS and YFSETQ. V was shortened by 0 bases and J by 1 base, with 11 bases between the two germline ends. This CDR3 has 16 residues. The CDR3 protein is CASSLGTGTSNQPQHF. The DNA of the CDR3 is TGCGCCAGCAGCTTGGGCACGGGCACAAGCAATCAGCCCCAGCATTTT.

In its sample, this clonotype was seen many times. This chain links TRBV4-1 with TRBJ1-5; TRBD1 is a possible D gene (6 bases). Germline loops: CDR1 MGHRA, CDR2 YSYEKL. This CDR3 contains 14 residues. The germline V and J ends were trimmed by 3 bases and 11 bases, with 17 bases remaining between them. The CDR3, as DNA: TGCGCCAGCAGCCACGACCCAGGGGCACGATCCCAGCATTTT. Amino acid sequence: CASSHDPGARSQHF.

Points on this clonotype: Sequence at one end of the junction differs from germline and may be a read error. The chain has TRBV18 and TRBJ2-7; D uncertain. The CDR3 totals 14 residues. CDR1 KGHSH and CDR2 LQKENI come from the germline V gene. In DNA, the CDR3 is TGTGCCAGCTCACCCAACGGATTCTCCTACGAGCAGCACTTC. It encodes CASSPNGFSYEQHF. Full variable domain (remainder filled in from reference TRBV18 and TRBJ2-7): NAGVMQNPRHLVRRRGQEARLRCSPMKGHSHVYWYRQLPEEGLKFMVYLQKENIIDESGMPKERFSAEFPKEGPSILRIQQVVRGDSAAYFCASSPNGFSYEQHFGPGTRLTVT.

This clonotype was seen many times. V gene TRBV30 combines with J gene TRBJ2-1; D possibly uses TRBD1 or TRBD2 (5 bases each). The germline V gene has CDR1 GTSNPN and CDR2 SVGIG (reference sequence). The CDR3 totals 13 residues. V was pared by 0 bases and J by 10 bases, with 13 bases between. CDR3 sequence (DNA): TGTGCCTGGAGTGTATTGGGGGTCGGGGAGCAGTTCTTC. This gives the protein CAWSVLGVGEQFF.

This clonotype was seen more than once but under ten times. The chain carries TRBV15 and TRBJ1-5, with 8 bases matching TRBD1. The V and J ends lost 0 bases and 6 bases, in that order; junction bases with no gene match: 4. CDR1 and CDR2 (germline): LNHNV, YYDKDF (reference sequence). This CDR3 spans 15 amino acids. Here the CDR3 reads CATSREDRAGQPQHF. Here the CDR3 DNA reads TGTGCCACCAGCAGAGAGGACAGGGCGGGTCAGCCCCAGCATTTT.

The chain uses TRBV12-3 or TRBV12-4 and TRBJ2-7, with a possible D match to TRBD2 (5 bases). The V and J ends lost 5 bases and 4 bases respectively, with 9 bases between them. The length of the CDR3 is 12 residues. CDR3: CASSPLGYEQYF. For the CDR3, the DNA is TGTGCCAGCAGTCCACTAGGGTACGAGCAGTACTTC.

This clonotype showed up just a few times. The chain employs TRBV28 and TRBJ2-5; 7 bases are shared with TRBD1. Germline assignment: CDR1 MDHEN and CDR2 SYDVKM. J gave up 4 bases and V 1 base, and 3 bases lay outside the gene matches. The CDR3 covers 14 residues. The CDR3: CASSLFRQGETQYF. The CDR3 DNA reads TGTGCCAGCAGTTTATTCCGACAGGGAGAGACCCAGTACTTC.

The rearrangement uses TRBV2 and TRBJ2-1, with TRBD2 matching over 7 bases. The V segment lost 2 bases and the J segment 4 bases; nucleotides outside the gene matches: 8. From germline, CDR1 is SNHLY and CDR2 FYNNEI. The length of the CDR3 is 16 residues. The CDR3 protein is CASSELPGGRYNEQFF. The CDR3, as DNA: TGTGCCAGCAGTGAACTTCCGGGGGGAAGATACAATGAGCAGTTCTTC.

The chain combines TRBV12-3 or TRBV12-4 with TRBJ1-2; D is uncertain. Trimming took off 4 bases at V and 1 base at J, with 10 bases between the two ends. The CDR3 totals 14 residues. CDR3 in amino acids: CASSYAASNYGYTF. The DNA for the CDR3 is TGTGCCAGCAGTTATGCGGCAAGTAACTATGGCTACACCTTC.

There are many counts of this clonotype. The chain is built from TRBV20-1 and TRBJ2-7; D is tentatively TRBD1 or TRBD2 (5 bases each). The germline V gene encodes CDR1 DFQATT and CDR2 SNEGSKA (reference sequence). The CDR3 sequence is 14 residues long. With 5 bases removed from V and 2 bases from J, the gap between germline ends came to 16 bases. CDR3 in amino acids: CSAVMGPTAYEQYF. The CDR3 DNA is TGCAGTGCTGTAATGGGACCGACCGCCTACGAGCAGTACTTC.

The chain combines TRBV6-1 with TRBJ2-1, with TRBD2 matching over 9 bases. V lost 2 bases, J lost 4 bases, and 3 bases stayed unmatched. Per the germline V gene, CDR1 is MNHNS and CDR2 is SASEGT. There are 15 residues in the CDR3. CDR3: CASSEWAGGYNEQFF. The DNA of the CDR3 is TGTGCCAGCAGTGAATGGGCGGGAGGGTACAATGAGCAGTTCTTC.

The chain links TRBV3-1 to TRBJ2-7, with 11 bases that match TRBD1. This CDR3 is 13 amino acids long. J lost 7 bases, V lost 8 bases, and 7 bases had no gene match. Germline lookup yields CDR1 LGHDT and CDR2 YNNKEL (reference sequence). The chain's CDR3 is CASGTGGGLEQYF. The CDR3 DNA reads as TGTGCCAGCGGGACAGGGGGTGGTCTTGAGCAGTACTTC.

This clonotype was seen more than once but under ten times. The chain carries TRBV20-1 and TRBJ2-1; TRBD2 aligns across 12 bases. Per the germline V gene, CDR1 is DFQATT and CDR2 is SNEGSKA (reference sequence). With V trimmed by 4 bases and J by 6 bases, 7 bases remained unmatched. The CDR3 length is 15 residues. CDR3 nucleotide sequence: TGCAGTGCTATACGCGGACTAGCGGGATTCAATGAGCAGTTCTTC. Its translation: CSAIRGLAGFNEQFF.